The clone carrying this T cell receptor (beta chain) was recorded once. Profiled with immunoSEQ multiplex PCR; TCRdb holds only in-frame clones, not every one. The sample lists over 250,000 clones; 65% to 90% were seen once. This sample is drawn from a study of cytomegalovirus exposure and HLA in healthy donors. Between the trimmed V and J ends, which lost 4 bases and 5 bases, there was a span of 9 bases. The CDR3 is made up of 13 amino acids. The germline V gene encodes CDR1 SGHNT and CDR2 YYREEE (reference sequence). The sequenced sample was PBMCs. The sequence was obtained from a woman younger than 30 in good health and CMV-seronegative. The chain is built from TRBV5-4 and TRBJ2-2; D perhaps matches TRBD2 (6 bases). Written as DNA, the CDR3 is TGTGCCAGCAGCGGGGACTCGACCGGGGAGCTGTTTTTT. It codes for CASSGDSTGELFF. Looking up the rest from reference TRBV5-4 and TRBJ2-2 gives the full variable domain: ETGVTQSPTHLIKTRGQQVTLRCSSQSGHNTVSWYQQALGQGPQFIFQYYREEENGRGNFPPRFSGLQFPNYSSELNVNALELDDSALYLCASSGDSTGELFFGEGSRLTVL.